This entry concerns a single TCR beta chain. Which antigen it targets is not known. One base away there is no much larger clone; base qualities are not given. This entry belongs to a study of T cells after yellow fever vaccination (dated by TCRdb to between 2018 and 2020). About the investigation overall: The SMART-Seq v4 Ultra Low Input RNA kit was used to prepare libraries from fractions with low cell numbers. To track T-cell clones before and after primary and booster YFV17D yellow fever vaccination, bulk TCR alpha and beta repertoires were sequenced longitudinally. Two healthy male donors made up the cohort, one aged 18 to 30 years and the other aged 30 to 40 years. Blood was collected at multiple timepoints before and after primary and secondary immunization, and bulk PBMC replicates and cell subsets were isolated. Broad study findings and their caveats: Because only two donors were included in the study, the extent to which the findings can be generalized is limited. A small fraction of clonotypes appeared in both the CD4 and CD8 compartments, likely as a result of convergent recombination. Compared with the primary T-cell response, the secondary T-cell response was weaker but faster, peaking on day 5 rather than day 15. Most clones expanded after primary vaccination were re-detected after the booster (96% of CD4 and roughly 87% of CD8), suggesting broad memory maintenance. Computational filtering was needed because FACS-sorted repertoires could contain abundant contaminating clonotypes from the bulk population.

Measured from the cysteine to the phenylalanine, the CDR3 is 17 residues long. The DNA shown is the 51-base CDR3, in frame from base 1. V and J are truncated by 4 bases and 0 bases respectively, leaving an intervening sequence of 15 bases. From a lookup of the germline V gene (reference sequence), CDR1 and CDR2 are MNHNY and SVGAGI. Explained via the paper, the treatment or condition label denotes: live attenuated yellow fever vaccine strain. PBMCs were isolated from peripheral blood using a standard Ficoll-Paque protocol. Dynabeads CD4 and CD8 positive selection kits were used to isolate the CD4 and CD8 T-cell fractions. TriZol was used to extract RNA from bulk PBMCs, CD4 and CD8 fractions, and dextramer-positive and dextramer-negative fractions. Sequencing relied on an Illumina NovaSeq 6000. TCR cDNA was synthesized by 5'RACE template switching, through which a universal primer site and unique molecular identifiers were introduced. Priming for cDNA synthesis came from both the TCR alpha and TCR beta constant segments. Libraries were amplified in two PCR steps, with sample barcodes and sequencing adapters added in the second step. Sequencing of libraries was done on Illumina HiSeq 2500 (2x100 bp) or NovaSeq (2x150 bp). The paper's processing steps were these. Reads were demultiplexed and collapsed into UMI consensus sequences with MIGEC, and V(D)J alignment was performed with MiXCR. Clonotypes responding to the vaccine were identified with edgeR on replicate PBMC samples, with the criteria of FDR below 0.01 and a log2 fold change above 5 up to day 15. Each bulk clonotype received a CD4 or CD8 identity based on whether the sequenced CD4 or CD8 repertoire contained that clonotype at higher abundance. The public reads were reanalyzed by TCRdb: fastp trimming at Q25, MiXCR alignment, in-frame beta chains only. Rows are unified per CDR3 protein, each entry keeping the most common DNA and genes. The V and J calls and clone size are TCRdb's, not the authors'. The sample profile shows some 340,000 distinct CDR3 sequences; approximately 11% of them were found once. About 3.5% of the sample is held by the ten biggest clonotypes.

This specimen consisted of CD4+ T cells sorted from PBMCs, obtained 45 days after the yellow fever booster vaccination. The chain was built from TRBV6-6 and TRBJ1-4; the D segment could be TRBD1, given 5 matching bases. The receptor's source is a man between 18 and 35 years old who received the YFV17D yellow fever vaccine. The DNA is as follows: TGTGCCAGCAGTTCCTCGACAGCAACTGCAACTAATGAAAAACTGTTTTTT. It translates as CASSSSTATATNEKLFF.